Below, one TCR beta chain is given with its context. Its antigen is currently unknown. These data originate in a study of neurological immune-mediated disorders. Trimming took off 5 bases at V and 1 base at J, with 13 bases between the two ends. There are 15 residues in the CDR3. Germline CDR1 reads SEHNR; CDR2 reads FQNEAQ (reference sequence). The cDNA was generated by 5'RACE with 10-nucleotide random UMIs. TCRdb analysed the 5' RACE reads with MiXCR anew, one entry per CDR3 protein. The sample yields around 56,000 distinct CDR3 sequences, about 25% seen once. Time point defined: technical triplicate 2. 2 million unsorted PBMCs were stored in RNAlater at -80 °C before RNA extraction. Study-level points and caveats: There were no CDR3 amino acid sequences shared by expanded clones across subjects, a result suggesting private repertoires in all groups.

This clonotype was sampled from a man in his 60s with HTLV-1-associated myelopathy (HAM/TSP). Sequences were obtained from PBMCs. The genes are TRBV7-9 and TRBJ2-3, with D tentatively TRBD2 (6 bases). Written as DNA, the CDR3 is TGTGCCAGCAGCCGCTTAAGGGAGGGCACAGATACGCAGTATTTT. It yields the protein CASSRLREGTDTQYF.